A single sample is the source of the 23 T cell receptor beta chains below, sequenced in a study of blood T cell repertoires in COVID-19. Clones were sequenced by immunoSEQ multiplex PCR, and TCRdb holds only the in-frame ones, with some missing. The sample contains about 240,000 clones, 82% of which appear only once. Sequences were obtained from peripheral blood. These receptors came from a woman aged 55-75 years with active or convalescent COVID-19.

The chain has TRBV6-1 and TRBJ1-1; D may be TRBD1 (5 bases). Trimming removed 1 base at V and 3 bases at J, with 12 bases between. Germline V gene sequence: CDR1 MNHNS, CDR2 SASEGT. This CDR3 contains 15 residues. This chain's CDR3 is CASSEVGGEDTEAFF. In DNA, the CDR3 is TGTGCCAGCAGTGAAGTTGGAGGGGAGGACACTGAAGCTTTCTTT.

This chain links TRBV9 with TRBJ1-2; D ambiguous. From germline, CDR1 is SGDLS and CDR2 YYNGEE. This CDR3 region has 17 residues. The germline V and J ends were trimmed by 3 bases and 3 bases, with 21 bases remaining between them. The DNA of the CDR3 is TGTGCCAGCAGCGCGCAAGTCCGGCCCACCGGGGACTATGGCTACACCTTC. Protein sequence: CASSAQVRPTGDYGYTF.

The V and J genes are TRBV6-5 and TRBJ1-2; no clear D gene. V was clipped by 6 bases and J by 4 bases, with 15 bases between them. CDR3 length equals 14 residues. Germline V gene sequence: CDR1 MNHEY, CDR2 SVGAGI. As DNA, the CDR3 is TGTGCCAGCAGGTTTACGGGGTACTCCTATGGCTACACCTTC. It specifies CASRFTGYSYGYTF.

In its sample, this clone was seen a few times. The rearrangement uses TRBV19 and TRBJ1-5, with D maybe TRBD1 (5 bases). This CDR3 is 12 amino acids long. Trimming removed 5 bases at V and 6 bases at J, with 8 bases between. The germline CDR1 and CDR2 sequences are LNHDA and SQIVND (reference sequence). The CDR3 region is CASSGGVQPQHF. Here the CDR3 DNA reads TGTGCCAGTAGTGGAGGGGTTCAGCCCCAGCATTTT.

The chain recombines TRBV6-1 with TRBJ1-5; weak D call: TRBD1 (5 bases). V gave up 0 bases and J gave up 4 bases, with 10 bases separating them. The germline CDR1 and CDR2 sequences are MNHNS and SASEGT. This CDR3 comprises 15 residues. CDR3 region: CASSEARGLNQPQHF. The CDR3 DNA is TGTGCCAGCAGTGAAGCAAGGGGCCTAAATCAGCCCCAGCATTTT.

The chain uses TRBV6-2 or TRBV6-3 and TRBJ2-7; D not resolved. This CDR3 has 13 residues. V lost 0 bases, J lost 1 base, and 4 bases lay in between. Germline V gives CDR1 MNHEY, CDR2 SVGEGT. The CDR3 DNA sequence: TGTGCCAGCAGTTACTCGTTATCCTACGAGCAGTACTTC. It translates to CASSYSLSYEQYF.

The chain has TRBV7-2 and TRBJ2-4, with D possibly being TRBD1 (6 bases). The V gene's germline CDR1 is SGHTA and CDR2 FQGNSA. The V and J ends lost 1 base and 7 bases respectively, with 11 bases between them. CDR3 length: 14 amino acids. The CDR3 DNA sequence: TGTGCCAGCAGCTTAGGTGGGGGCCAGAACATTCAGTACTTC. Translated, it gives CASSLGGGQNIQYF.

The gene calls are TRBV10-3 and TRBJ1-1; no clear D. Trimming stripped 8 bases from V and 3 bases from J, with 7 bases between. Per the germline V gene, CDR1 is ENHRY and CDR2 is SYGVKD. The CDR3 consists of 11 residues. The CDR3 here is CAIARDTEAFF. In nucleotides, the CDR3 is TGTGCCATCGCGAGGGACACTGAAGCTTTCTTT.

The V and J genes are TRBV7-9 and TRBJ1-1; no firm D call. Germline V CDR1 and CDR2: SEHNR, FQNEAQ (reference sequence). The CDR3 spans 12 residues. The V end was cut by 5 bases, the J end by 1 base, with 5 bases between. Here the CDR3 reads CASSRGNTEAFF. CDR3 sequence (DNA): TGTGCCAGCAGCCGGGGGAACACTGAAGCTTTCTTT.

This clone was observed a few times. The chain couples TRBV7-9 to TRBJ1-6; D gene uncertain. CDR3 length: 11 amino acids. Looked up from germline, CDR1 is SEHNR and CDR2 is FQNEAQ (reference sequence). The V and J ends lost 5 bases and 12 bases respectively, with 8 bases between them. CDR3 sequence (DNA): TGTGCCAGCAGCCGAGAGCTACCCCTCCACTTT. It specifies CASSRELPLHF.

The chain joins TRBV12-3 or TRBV12-4 to TRBJ2-7; the D is unclear. The CDR3 is made up of 13 amino acids. The V end lost 5 bases, the J end lost 1 base, and 9 bases lay between the germline ends. For the CDR3, the DNA is TGTGCCAGCAGTCCCGTCCCGTCCTACGAGCAGTACTTC. This codes for CASSPVPSYEQYF.

The chain joins TRBV5-1 to TRBJ1-1, with 7 bases matching TRBD1. The CDR3 extends over 17 amino acids. CDR1 is SGHRS and CDR2 is YFSETQ in the germline V gene. V lost 1 base and J lost 5; bases outside the gene matches: 14. The CDR3 loop reads CASSLRQGGGLWTEAFF. The CDR3 DNA sequence: TGCGCCAGCAGCTTGCGACAGGGAGGAGGATTGTGGACTGAAGCTTTCTTT.

The V and J genes are TRBV6-2 or TRBV6-3 and TRBJ2-1, with TRBD2 identical over 8 bases. CDR1 is MNHEY and CDR2 is SVGEGT in the germline V gene. V dropped 0 bases and J dropped 4; count of bases not matched to a gene: 8. The CDR3 covers 17 residues. The CDR3 DNA follows: TGTGCCAGCAGTTACTCCCCCACTAGCGGAATTTACAATGAGCAGTTCTTC. It encodes CASSYSPTSGIYNEQFF.

The rearrangement joins TRBV7-2 to TRBJ2-7; TRBD1 might be the D (5 bases). The germline V and J ends were trimmed by 5 bases and 2 bases, with 10 bases remaining between them. The CDR3 length is 13 residues. Germline V gene data show CDR1 as SGHTA and CDR2 as FQGNSA. CDR3 in DNA: TGTGCCAGCAGCCTGAGACAGACCTACGAGCAGTACTTC. Encoded protein: CASSLRQTYEQYF.

The J gene is TRBJ2-5, the V gene TRBV5-1; the D is unclear. The CDR3 runs 13 residues. Trimming pared 6 bases from V and 2 bases from J, leaving 11 bases between. Germline CDR1 SGHRS, CDR2 YFSETQ. The CDR3, as DNA: TGCGCCAGCACCCGAGGCAGACAAGAGACCCAGTACTTC. Encoded protein: CASTRGRQETQYF. Filled out from reference TRBV5-1 and TRBJ2-5, the complete variable domain reads KAGVTQTPRYLIKTRGQQVTLSCSPISGHRSVSWYQQTPGQGLQFLFEYFSETQRNKGNFPGRFSGRQFSNSRSEMNVSTLELGDSALYLCASTRGRQETQYFGPGTRLLVL.

The chain couples TRBV11-3 to TRBJ1-3; D unresolved. Trimming took off 5 bases at V and 0 bases at J, with 17 bases between the two ends. The length of the CDR3 is 17 residues. From germline, CDR1 is SGHNT and CDR2 YENEEA. CDR3 sequence: CASSTGGAAHSGNTIYF. CDR3 sequence (DNA): TGTGCCAGCAGCACCGGAGGCGCAGCTCACTCTGGAAACACCATATATTTT.

As DNA, the CDR3 is TGTGCCAGCAGCTTGGTGGGTTCCGGGGGCACTGAAGCTTTCTTT. It encodes CASSLVGSGGTEAFF. The rearrangement uses TRBV5-6 and TRBJ1-1; the D gene is possibly TRBD1 (5 bases). The CDR3 totals 15 residues. Germline V gene data show CDR1 as SGHDT and CDR2 as YYEEEE. V lost 0 bases, J lost 4 bases, and 13 bases lay in between.

This clone was picked up one time. The chain employs TRBV6-2 or TRBV6-3 and TRBJ2-1; TRBD2 agrees at 8 bases. Germline V lookup: CDR1 MNHEY, CDR2 SVGEGT. This CDR3 has 14 amino acids. J was trimmed by 2 bases and V by 5 bases; bases with no gene match: 2. CDR3 nucleotide sequence: TGTGCCAGCAGTCGTAGCGGGGCCTACAATGAGCAGTTCTTC. As protein: CASSRSGAYNEQFF.

This rearrangement joins TRBV27 to TRBJ2-7; the D gene is possibly TRBD1 (5 bases). CDR3 length: 14 amino acids. CDR1 is MNHEY, CDR2 SMNVEV, per germline (reference sequence). V was shortened by 5 bases and J by 6 bases, with 17 bases between the two germline ends. The CDR3: CASSSPQGTGEQYF. CDR3 nucleotide sequence: TGTGCCAGCAGTAGCCCCCAGGGTACCGGCGAGCAGTACTTC.

V is TRBV11-2 and J is TRBJ2-7; 8 bases agree with TRBD1. Germline values: CDR1 SGHAT, CDR2 FQNNGV. V lost 4 bases to trimming and J lost 3 bases; unmatched junction nucleotides: 5. The CDR3 extends over 14 amino acids. CDR3 sequence: CASSSRQGFYEQYF. The CDR3 nucleotides read TGTGCCAGCAGCTCTCGACAGGGGTTCTACGAGCAGTACTTC.

The chain recombines TRBV19 with TRBJ2-1, with TRBD1 identical over 8 bases. The CDR3 consists of 16 residues. Looked up from germline, CDR1 is LNHDA and CDR2 is SQIVND (reference sequence). Unmatched junction bases numbered 9, after V lost 4 bases and J lost 4 bases. The CDR3 region is CASSTRDRPFYNEQFF. The CDR3 DNA sequence: TGTGCCAGTAGTACCAGGGACAGGCCTTTTTACAATGAGCAGTTCTTC.

The chain links TRBV9 to TRBJ2-5; possibly TRBD1 for D (6 bases). The length of the CDR3 is 14 residues. Trimming left V 4 bases short and J 5 bases short, with 15 bases between. CDR1 SGDLS and CDR2 YYNGEE come from the germline V gene. This CDR3 reads CASSPGTFVETQYF. The CDR3 nucleotides read TGTGCCAGCAGCCCCGGGACATTCGTGGAGACCCAGTACTTC. Full variable domain (rest looked up from reference TRBV9 and TRBJ2-5): DSGVTQTPKHLITATGQRVTLRCSPRSGDLSVYWYQQSLDQGLQFLIQYYNGEERAKGNILERFSAQQFPDLHSELNLSSLELGDSALYFCASSPGTFVETQYFGPGTRLLVL.

V is TRBV7-9 and J is TRBJ1-4; no definite D call. The V gene's germline CDR1 is SEHNR and CDR2 FQNEAQ (reference sequence). Trimming took 8 bases from V and 7 from J, leaving 20 bases between them. The CDR3 runs 15 residues. CDR3 sequence reads: CASSPFGGLGEKLFF. The CDR3 DNA sequence: TGTGCCAGCTCCCCGTTTGGAGGGCTGGGTGAAAAACTGTTTTTT.